This T cell receptor (beta chain) was retrieved from a study of molecular identifiers for immune sequencing clone quantification. Study conclusions and caveats: Barcode collisions between identical TCR molecules could shrink estimates of highly expanded clone sizes.

The table lists this clonotype with many counts. The antigen is unknown. CDR1 is DFQATT, CDR2 SNEGSKA, per germline (reference sequence). Between the trimmed V and J ends, which lost 0 bases and 2 bases, there was a span of 12 bases. There are 15 residues in the CDR3. Preparation methods for the bulk TCR libraries were those previously described, with listed TCR primers. TCRdb reprocessed the PCR reads with MiXCR, giving one entry per CDR3 protein. The sample has around 470,000 distinct CDR3 sequences, 25% seen once. It was from 20,000 to 1,000,000 sorted cells, with 10%, 30% or 50% RNA, that naive CD8 libraries came.

This receptor was identified in a human donor in good health. Some libraries in this study had Jurkat cell RNA spiked in. The sample comprised naive CD8+ T cells from blood, with Jurkat cell RNA spiked in. Subset defined: FACS-sorted CD8+CD4-CCR7+CD45RA+ naive T cells. This chain uses TRBV20-1 with TRBJ2-3; D may be TRBD1 (5 bases). In nucleotides, the CDR3 is TGCAGTGCTAGAGATTTTAGGGGTAACACAGATACGCAGTATTTT. This sequence encodes CSARDFRGNTDTQYF.